The rows below give T cell receptor beta chains drawn from one sample of a study of T cells in Graves' hyperthyroidism and ophthalmopathy. One entry per CDR3 protein results from TCRdb running MiXCR on the multiplex PCR reads. The table records around 350,000 distinct CDR3 sequences, over 15% of them present only once. The sequenced sample consisted of blood. These receptors were taken from a woman aged 18-35 years with Graves' hyperthyroidism. Both conserved end residues are part of each CDR3. The D gene is left open where the match is weak. Clone size appears in some rows only: once, few, many, or a class for an expanded clone.

- many TRBJ2-7 TRBV20-1 CSARGHYEIEQYF TGCAGTGCTAGAGGCCACTACGAGATTGAGCAGTACTTC
- - TRBJ1-1 TRBV2 CASGGTLNTEAFF TGTGCCAGCGGGGGGACCTTGAACACTGAAGCTTTCTTT
- many TRBJ1-5 TRBV2 CASSEAGRWGNQPQHF TGTGCCAGCAGTGAAGCGGGGCGATGGGGCAATCAGCCCCAGCATTTT
- - TRBJ2-7 TRBV15 CATSRIPGEEQYF TGTGCCACCAGCCGTATCCCGGGGGAAGAGCAGTACTTC
- few TRBJ1-5 TRBV5-5 CASSLDSYSNQPQHF TGTGCCAGCAGCTTGGACAGCTATAGCAATCAGCCCCAGCATTTT
- few TRBJ1-5 TRBV7-8 CASSDVKSNQPQHF TGTGCCAGCAGCGACGTAAAGTCAAATCAGCCCCAGCATTTT
- many TRBJ2-7 TRBV7-4 CASRGPEQYF TGTGCCAGCAGAGGCCCCGAGCAGTACTTC
TRBD1 many TRBJ2-2 TRBV4-2 CASSQEGTEVGELFF TGTGCCAGCAGCCAAGAGGGGACAGAAGTCGGGGAGCTGTTTTTT
- many TRBJ1-2 TRBV12-3/TRBV12-4 CASSPDRSGGYTF TGTGCCAGCAGCCCCGACAGGAGCGGGGGCTACACCTTC
- few TRBJ2-7 TRBV20-1 CSARYQNPLYEQYF TGCAGTGCTAGGTATCAAAACCCCCTCTACGAGCAGTACTTC
- many TRBJ1-5 TRBV24-1 CATSEASSNQPQHF TGTGCCACCAGTGAGGCGAGTAGCAATCAGCCCCAGCATTTT
- few TRBJ1-2 TRBV5-1 CASSLVGGGYTF TGCGCCAGCAGCTTGGTGGGGGGCGGCTACACCTTC
- many TRBJ1-1 TRBV12-3/TRBV12-4 CASSLSWPTRQAEAFF TGTGCCAGCAGTTTATCGTGGCCGACGAGGCAGGCTGAAGCTTTCTTT
TRBD2 many TRBJ2-7 TRBV28 CASSPGGAGYEQYF TGTGCCAGCAGTCCGGGGGGGGCTGGCTACGAGCAGTACTTC
- many TRBJ1-1 TRBV12-3/TRBV12-4 CASSLILNTEAFF TGTGCCAGCAGTTTGATTCTGAACACTGAAGCTTTCTTT
- many TRBJ1-2 TRBV7-3 CASSIDSRYGYTF TGTGCCAGCAGCATAGACAGTCGATATGGCTACACCTTC
- many TRBJ1-5 TRBV19 CATKPGQPQHF TGTGCCACCAAGCCAGGTCAGCCCCAGCATTTT
TRBD1 many TRBJ1-2 TRBV2 CASRETGMSPGYTF TGTGCCAGCAGGGAGACAGGGATGAGCCCTGGCTACACCTTC
- many TRBJ1-6 TRBV27 CASSLNQDSPLHF TGTGCCAGCAGTTTAAACCAAGACTCACCCCTCCACTTT
- - TRBJ1-1 TRBV5-1 CASSLAYGGQVMNTEAFF TGCGCCAGCAGCTTGGCCTATGGGGGACAAGTGATGAACACTGAAGCTTTCTTT
- many TRBJ2-2 TRBV11-2 CASSLEERTGELFF TGTGCCAGCAGCTTAGAAGAGAGGACCGGGGAGCTGTTTTTT
- - TRBJ2-6 TRBV6-1 CASSAYLGANVLTF TGTGCCAGCAGTGCGTATCTGGGGGCCAACGTGCTGACTTTC
TRBD1 many TRBJ2-5 TRBV19 CASSIAGQVGEETQYF TGTGCCAGTAGTATCGCCGGACAGGTCGGTGAGGAGACCCAGTACTTC
TRBD1 many TRBJ1-5 TRBV20-1 CSALQGDQPQHF TGCAGTGCTCTCCAGGGGGATCAGCCCCAGCATTTT
TRBD1 many TRBJ1-1 TRBV30 CAWSDTGAFEAFF TGTGCCTGGAGCGATACAGGGGCGTTTGAAGCTTTCTTT
TRBD2 - TRBJ2-5 TRBV9 CASSVRGGGETQYF TGTGCCAGCAGCGTTCGGGGGGGTGGAGAGACCCAGTACTTC
- many TRBJ1-3 TRBV28 CASSRPVEFGNTIYF TGTGCCAGCAGTCGCCCGGTGGAGTTTGGAAACACCATATATTTT
- many TRBJ2-5 TRBV6-1 CATIRVKETQYF TGTGCCACCATACGGGTCAAAGAGACCCAGTACTTC
- many TRBJ2-7 TRBV7-8 CASSLDLSGTGQYF TGTGCCAGCAGCTTAGATCTTAGTGGGACCGGGCAGTACTTC
TRBD1 many TRBJ2-5 TRBV9 CASSVGEGRGRETQYF TGTGCCAGCAGCGTAGGAGAAGGCAGGGGGCGTGAGACCCAGTACTTC
TRBD1 few TRBJ1-1 TRBV6-1 CASSEWDRVNTEAFF TGTGCCAGCAGTGAGTGGGACAGGGTTAACACTGAAGCTTTCTTT
- many TRBJ2-2 TRBV5-5 CASSLDRVYAGELFF TGTGCCAGCAGCTTGGACAGGGTGTACGCCGGGGAGCTGTTTTTT
TRBD1 - TRBJ2-5 TRBV12-3/TRBV12-4 CASRTQTPRGRGETQYF TGTGCCAGCCGTACCCAGACCCCCAGGGGGCGAGGGGAGACCCAGTACTTC
TRBD1 many TRBJ1-1 TRBV12-3/TRBV12-4 CATRTGGFTEAFF TGTGCCACCCGGACAGGGGGCTTCACTGAAGCTTTCTTT
- few TRBJ1-2 TRBV11-1 CASSLEVGVGYTF TGTGCCAGCAGCTTAGAAGTGGGCGTTGGCTACACCTTC
- - TRBJ2-7 TRBV7-9 CASSLAGTSCEQYF TGTGCCAGCAGCTTAGCAGGGACCTCCTGCGAGCAGTACTTC
- - TRBJ1-1 TRBV5-1 CASSGDSPGTEAFF TGCGCCAGCAGCGGCGACAGCCCTGGGACTGAAGCTTTCTTT
- many TRBJ1-1 TRBV19 CASSTTGSEAFF TGTGCCAGTAGTACAACAGGGAGTGAAGCTTTCTTT
TRBD1 - TRBJ2-2 TRBV12-3/TRBV12-4 CASTGTGESGTGELFF TGTGCCAGCACCGGGACAGGGGAATCAGGCACCGGGGAGCTGTTTTTT
TRBD1 - TRBJ1-5 TRBV12-5 CASGPGQGTQPQHF TGTGCTAGTGGCCCCGGACAGGGAACCCAGCCCCAGCATTTT
- few TRBJ1-2 TRBV18 CASSPLSGNRDMGYTF TGTGCCAGCTCACCACTTTCCGGGAATCGTGATATGGGCTACACCTTC